The 21 T cell receptor beta chains reported below all come from one sample, sequenced in a study of T cells in Graves' hyperthyroidism and ophthalmopathy. The TCR beta CDR3 regions underwent amplification using RNA transcripts as the source. Researchers ran a first-round RT-PCR on the TCR CDR3 using the HTBI primer set. MiXCR, applied by TCRdb to the multiplex PCR reads, yields one record per CDR3 protein. The sample lists hundreds of thousands of distinct CDR3 sequences; 14% were seen once. The sequenced material came from blood. These receptors were collected from a young woman with Graves' hyperthyroidism.

This clonotype came up many times. The rearrangement uses TRBV28 and TRBJ2-7, with a tentative D call TRBD1 (5 bases). The V end lost 6 bases, the J end lost 2 bases, and 14 bases lay between the germline ends. There are 14 residues in the CDR3. The V gene's germline CDR1 is MDHEN and CDR2 SYDVKM. The CDR3 here is CASREVGVAYEQYF. The CDR3 DNA is TGTGCCAGCAGGGAAGTAGGGGTTGCCTACGAGCAGTACTTC.

For this clonotype: A much larger clone lies a single base off, so this may be a read error. The chain recombines TRBV7-2 with TRBJ2-1, with D maybe TRBD1 (6 bases). The J call may be incorrect, as the DNA end agrees better with TRBJ2-7. The CDR3 is 14 residues long. Germline values: CDR1 SGHTA, CDR2 FQGNSA. The CDR3 here is CASSYRESYNEQYF. The CDR3 bases are TGTGCCAGCAGCTACAGGGAATCCTACAATGAGCAGTACTTC.

This clonotype was detected many times. The chain joins TRBV28 to TRBJ1-2; a possible D gene is TRBD1 (6 bases). The germline CDR1 and CDR2 sequences are MDHEN and SYDVKM. The CDR3 is 12 residues long. With 4 bases removed from V and 7 bases from J, the gap between germline ends came to 10 bases. The CDR3 DNA reads as TGTGCCAGCAGTTCCCAGGGGCGTGGCTACACCTTC. This codes for CASSSQGRGYTF.

This clonotype has a handful of counts. The CDR3: CASSLVSSGRNEQFF. CDR3 bases: TGCGCCAGCAGCTTGGTGTCTAGCGGGAGGAATGAGCAGTTCTTC. The genes are TRBV5-1 and TRBJ2-1; 11 bases align to TRBD2. This CDR3 has 15 amino acids. Unmatched junction bases numbered 3, after V lost 0 bases and J lost 7 bases. Germline V CDR1 and CDR2: SGHRS, YFSETQ.

This clonotype came up many times. A read error may account for a junction end that differs from germline. The chain employs TRBV15 and TRBJ2-3; TRBD1 matches 8 bases. The CDR3 covers 18 residues. The germline V gene encodes CDR1 LNHNV and CDR2 YYDKDF (reference sequence). The DNA for the CDR3 is TGTGCCACCAGCAGAGATAATATCGGGGCAGGGGGCACGGATACGCAGTATTTT. Its protein product is CATSRDNIGAGGTDTQYF.

This clonotype appeared many times. This rearrangement joins TRBV27 to TRBJ2-3, with D unresolved. Trimming shortened V by 3 bases and J by 5 bases, and 6 bases separated the two germline ends. The length of the CDR3 is 12 residues. Germline CDR1 and CDR2: MNHEY and SMNVEV (reference sequence). In DNA form, the CDR3 reads TGTGCCAGCAGTTTTGGTAGAGATACGCAGTATTTT. Protein product: CASSFGRDTQYF.

J is TRBJ2-2 and V is TRBV14; a weak D match, TRBD1 (6 bases). The CDR3 runs 16 residues. V was trimmed by 0 bases and J by 7 bases, leaving 15 bases between them. Germline assignment: CDR1 SGHDN and CDR2 FVKESK. CDR3: CASSQEPTGLVGELFF. DNA of the CDR3: TGTGCCAGCAGCCAAGAGCCCACAGGGTTGGTCGGGGAGCTGTTTTTT.

This chain connects TRBV7-9 to TRBJ2-3; 7 bases align to TRBD2. Germline V CDR1 and CDR2: SEHNR, FQNEAQ (reference sequence). The CDR3 spans 16 residues. The V gene end was trimmed by 3 bases and the J gene end by 3 bases; junction bases not matched to a gene: 9. The CDR3: CASSLGGGRKTDTQYF. For the CDR3, the DNA is TGTGCCAGCAGCTTGGGCGGCGGGAGAAAGACAGATACGCAGTATTTT.

Only a few counts were recorded for this clonotype. The chain has TRBV7-2 and TRBJ2-1, with TRBD1 matching over 9 bases. J lost 3 bases, V lost 2 bases, and 2 bases had no gene match. CDR3 size: 15 residues. The germline V gene has CDR1 SGHTA and CDR2 FQGNSA. The CDR3 nucleotides are TGTGCCAGCAGCTTACGGACAGGGGTCTACAATGAGCAGTTCTTC. This codes for CASSLRTGVYNEQFF.

In its sample, this clonotype was seen many times. CDR3 nucleotide sequence: TGTGCCAGCAGTCAATGGGGGGGGAGGTCCGAAGCTTTCTTT. As protein: CASSQWGGRSEAFF. The chain has TRBV6-1 and TRBJ1-1; D is possibly TRBD1 (5 bases). There are 14 residues in the CDR3. V lost 5 bases and J lost 8, with 18 bases in between. Germline-derived CDR1 and CDR2 are MNHNS and SASEGT.

V usage is TRBV6-2 or TRBV6-3 and J usage is TRBJ1-2; 9 nucleotides line up with TRBD1. Germline lookup yields CDR1 MNHEY and CDR2 SVGEGT. CDR3 length: 17 amino acids. Losses at the gene ends were 0 bases for V and 4 bases for J; bases not matched to a gene: 9. The CDR3 bases are TGTGCCAGCAGTTACTCGAGAGCCGACAGGGGGTTCTATGGCTACACCTTC. Its protein product is CASSYSRADRGFYGYTF.

This clonotype was counted at least ten times. The J gene is TRBJ2-5, the V gene TRBV18, with a possible D match to TRBD2 (6 bases). Trimming cost V 0 bases and J 5 bases, with 13 bases left between them. In germline, CDR1 is KGHSH, CDR2 LQKENI. This CDR3 contains 15 residues. CDR3 coding DNA: TGTGCCAGCTCACCACCTAGTGGCGGGACGGAGACCCAGTACTTC. Its translation: CASSPPSGGTETQYF. Full variable domain (remainder filled in from reference TRBV18 and TRBJ2-5): NAGVMQNPRHLVRRRGQEARLRCSPMKGHSHVYWYRQLPEEGLKFMVYLQKENIIDESGMPKERFSAEFPKEGPSILRIQQVVRGDSAAYFCASSPPSGGTETQYFGPGTRLLVL.

This clonotype was seen at least ten times. The J gene is TRBJ2-2, the V gene TRBV24-1, with TRBD1 identical over 8 bases. Germline assignment: CDR1 KGHDR and CDR2 SFDVKD. Trimming cost V 9 bases and J 1 base; bases outside gene matches: 21. The CDR3 is 20 residues long. CDR3 bases: TGTGCCACCGGAAAGGCAAATTGGCTTCCCGGGACAGGGAACACCGGGGAGCTGTTTTTT. Translated, it gives CATGKANWLPGTGNTGELFF.

This clonotype was observed many times. V usage is TRBV4-1 and J usage is TRBJ2-1, with TRBD2 as a possible D gene (5 bases). CDR3 size: 17 residues. The germline gives CDR1 MGHRA, CDR2 YSYEKL. V was cut by 0 bases and J by 4 bases, with 16 bases left in between. The CDR3 nucleotides read TGCGCCAGCAGCCAAGATTTAGGGAGTTCGTGGTACAATGAGCAGTTCTTC. Its translation: CASSQDLGSSWYNEQFF.

This clonotype turned up a few times. The chain uses TRBV6-1 and TRBJ2-1; 13 bases line up with TRBD2. Germline V CDR1 and CDR2: MNHNS, SASEGT. Losses at the gene ends were 6 bases for V and 5 bases for J; bases not matched to a gene: 10. This CDR3 spans 17 amino acids. The CDR3 spells CASRGWTSGSFNNEQFF. CDR3 coding DNA: TGTGCCAGCAGAGGGTGGACTAGCGGGAGTTTCAACAATGAGCAGTTCTTC.

There are many counts of this clonotype. V gene TRBV7-9 combines with J gene TRBJ1-2; weak D call: TRBD1 (5 bases). In germline, CDR1 is SEHNR, CDR2 FQNEAQ (reference sequence). The germline V and J ends were trimmed by 1 base and 1 base, with 13 bases remaining between them. The CDR3 is 16 amino acids. The CDR3 loop reads CASSLVAQGFNYGYTF. For the CDR3, the DNA is TGTGCCAGCAGCTTAGTAGCTCAGGGATTTAACTATGGCTACACCTTC.

V and J are TRBV19 and TRBJ1-2; D not certain. The germline CDR1 and CDR2 sequences are LNHDA and SQIVND (reference sequence). The CDR3 runs 15 residues. The V end lost 1 base, the J end lost 0 bases, and 9 bases lay between the germline ends. The CDR3 loop reads CASSIAGWTNYGYTF. CDR3 DNA: TGTGCCAGTAGTATAGCTGGGTGGACTAACTATGGCTACACCTTC.

This clonotype was seen a few times. The CDR3 sequence is CASREDRLNTEAFF. Here the CDR3 DNA reads TGTGCCAGCAGGGAGGACAGGCTGAACACTGAAGCTTTCTTT. The V and J genes are TRBV6-1 and TRBJ1-1, with 7 bases identical to TRBD1. The J segment lost 0 bases and the V segment lost 6 bases, leaving 4 bases of the junction unmatched. This CDR3 has 14 amino acids. Germline V gene lookup returns CDR1 MNHNS and CDR2 SASEGT.

The chain joins TRBV5-1 to TRBJ1-2; TRBD1 might be the D (6 bases). V lost 2 bases to trimming and J lost 0 bases, with 8 bases between them. This CDR3 is 14 amino acids long. Germline V gene data show CDR1 as SGHRS and CDR2 as YFSETQ. In nucleotides, the CDR3 is TGCGCCAGCAGCTTTGACAGGTCTAACTATGGCTACACCTTC. This encodes CASSFDRSNYGYTF.

The genes are TRBV4-1 and TRBJ1-5; no definite D call. The length of the CDR3 is 15 residues. V lost 5 bases and J 0 bases, leaving 11 bases between the germline ends. Germline V gives CDR1 MGHRA, CDR2 YSYEKL. This CDR3 is CASSSGEYSNQPQHF. CDR3 nucleotide sequence: TGCGCCAGCAGCTCCGGGGAGTATAGCAATCAGCCCCAGCATTTT.

This clonotype was counted between two and nine times. The rearrangement links TRBV29-1 to TRBJ2-1, with D uncertain. Looked up from germline, CDR1 is SQVTM and CDR2 is ANQGSEA. The CDR3 totals 13 residues. The V and J ends lost 7 bases and 4 bases respectively, with 14 bases between them. CDR3 amino acids: CSADDLKYNEQFF. CDR3 in DNA: TGCAGCGCCGATGACCTAAAATACAATGAGCAGTTCTTC.